A single sample is the source of the 2 T cell receptor beta chains below, sequenced in a study of CD8+CD57+ T cells in acquired aplastic anemia. Genomic DNA, serving as template, underwent TCR beta VDJ and CDR3 profiling. MiXCR, applied by TCRdb to the reads, yields one record per CDR3 protein. The sample has 90,000 to 120,000 distinct CDR3 sequences, 51% seen once. Sequencing input: sorted CD4+, CD8+, or CD8+CD57+ T cells (not recorded which) from PBMCs. The receptors derive from a human donor in good health, serving as a control.

The chain recombines TRBV25-1 with TRBJ1-6; 7 bases line up with TRBD1. From germline, CDR1 is MGHDK and CDR2 SYGVNS. V dropped 7 bases and J dropped 3; count of bases not matched to a gene: 3. The CDR3 runs to 14 residues. The CDR3 protein is CASTRTGYNSPLHF. As DNA, the CDR3 is TGTGCCAGCACCCGGACAGGCTATAATTCACCCCTCCACTTT. The variable domain in full, with the rest retrieved from reference TRBV25-1 and TRBJ1-6, is EADIYQTPRYLVIGTGKKITLECSQTMGHDKMYWYQQDPGMELHLIHYSYGVNSTEKGDLSSESTVSRIRTEHFPLTLESARPSHTSQYLCASTRTGYNSPLHFGNGTRLTVT.

The rearrangement links TRBV20-1 to TRBJ2-7; a weak D match, TRBD2 (5 bases). Germline V gene data show CDR1 as DFQATT and CDR2 as SNEGSKA (reference sequence). This CDR3 has 11 amino acids. The ends were cut back, 6 bases at V and 6 bases at J, with 12 bases in the middle. The CDR3, as DNA: TGCAGTGCCGGAGGACTCCGCGAGCAGTACTTC. Its translation is CSAGGLREQYF.